This entry is about one TCR beta chain. The antigen is not known. Clones were sequenced by immunoSEQ multiplex PCR, and TCRdb holds only the in-frame ones, with some missing. This table holds about 59,000 clones, about 87% found once. This sample is drawn from a study of T cells in localized non-small cell lung cancer. Germline trimming cut 4 bases from V and 6 bases from J; bases unmatched to any gene: 9. This CDR3 is built from 15 residues. From germline, CDR1 is SGHTA and CDR2 FQGNSA. Study findings and constraints: Appearances in adjacent lung were noted for a median approximately 61 of the top 100 tumor clones. Heterogeneity stays possible, as sequencing covered only one tumor region. Tumor showed lower T cell clonality than uninvolved adjacent lung, where it was highest. Longer overall survival was seen with higher T cell density measured in blood.

V and J are TRBV7-2 and TRBJ2-7, with TRBD2 matching 10 bases. The source was peripheral blood, collected before any cancer treatment. This TCR was sampled from a man between 40 and 70 years old with stage I squamous cell lung carcinoma. The CDR3 DNA reads TGTGCCAGCAGCTCCCGCCAGAGGACTAGCGGCGAGCAGTACTTC. It specifies CASSSRQRTSGEQYF. Using reference TRBV7-2 and TRBJ2-7 for the parts outside the CDR3, the full variable domain is GAGVSQSPSNKVTEKGKDVELRCDPISGHTALYWYRQSLGQGLEFLIYFQGNSAPDKSGLPSDRFSAERTGGSVSTLTIQRTQQEDSAVYLCASSSRQRTSGEQYFGPGTRLTVT.